Listed below are T cell receptor beta chains from one sample, sequenced in a study of blood T cell repertoires in COVID-19. The table came from immunoSEQ multiplex PCR; TCRdb's copy has only in-frame clones and leaves some out. The sample lists 75,000 to 100,000 clones, roughly 80% seen once, with about 4.3% in the top ten. Material for sequencing was peripheral blood. Source of these receptors: a man in his sixties with acute or convalescent COVID-19. The CDR3 runs from the conserved cysteine through the conserved F or W. D genes are given only for firm matches.

CDR3aa,d_gene,len,v_gene
CASSLSNTGGGYTF,TRBD1,14,TRBV7-8
CASSFTSGGAGRNEQFF,TRBD2,17,TRBV7-9
CASSLGQNYGYTF,-,13,TRBV5-4
CASGRQRDWTEAFF,-,14,TRBV6-5
CSYSVGLYTEAFF,-,13,TRBV29-1
CASSLQETQYF,-,11,TRBV7-2
CASSQLTGGEDGYTF,TRBD1,15,TRBV18
CASSQDLVVETYEQYF,-,16,TRBV4-1
CASKGAGTEETQYF,TRBD1,14,TRBV5-1
CATSIWGGETQYF,TRBD2,13,TRBV15
CASSNINYGYTF,-,12,TRBV6-6
CASSYGTGESNTQYF,TRBD1,15,TRBV6-5
CASSASRGGDTEAFF,-,15,TRBV7-2
CASSLGRSAGGSTDTQYF,-,18,TRBV5-4
CASSVAGGGSGYTF,TRBD1,14,TRBV7-2